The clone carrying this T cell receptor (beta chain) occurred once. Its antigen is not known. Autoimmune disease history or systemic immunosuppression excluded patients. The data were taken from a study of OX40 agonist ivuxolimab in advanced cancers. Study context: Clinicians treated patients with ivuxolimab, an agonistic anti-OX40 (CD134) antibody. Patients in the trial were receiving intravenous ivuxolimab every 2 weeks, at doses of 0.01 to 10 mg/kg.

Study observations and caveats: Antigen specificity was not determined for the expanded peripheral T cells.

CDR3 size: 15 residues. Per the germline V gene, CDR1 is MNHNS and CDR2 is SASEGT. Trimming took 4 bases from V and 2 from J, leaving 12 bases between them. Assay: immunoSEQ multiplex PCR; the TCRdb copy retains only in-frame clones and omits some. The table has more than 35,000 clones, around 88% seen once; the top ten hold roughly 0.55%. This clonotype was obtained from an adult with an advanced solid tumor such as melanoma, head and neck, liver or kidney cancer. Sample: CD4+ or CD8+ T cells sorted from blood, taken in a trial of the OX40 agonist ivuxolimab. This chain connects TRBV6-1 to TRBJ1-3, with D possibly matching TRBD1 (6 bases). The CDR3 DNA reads TGTGCCAGCAGTGCCAAAACAGGGACTGGAAACACCATATATTTT. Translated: CASSAKTGTGNTIYF.